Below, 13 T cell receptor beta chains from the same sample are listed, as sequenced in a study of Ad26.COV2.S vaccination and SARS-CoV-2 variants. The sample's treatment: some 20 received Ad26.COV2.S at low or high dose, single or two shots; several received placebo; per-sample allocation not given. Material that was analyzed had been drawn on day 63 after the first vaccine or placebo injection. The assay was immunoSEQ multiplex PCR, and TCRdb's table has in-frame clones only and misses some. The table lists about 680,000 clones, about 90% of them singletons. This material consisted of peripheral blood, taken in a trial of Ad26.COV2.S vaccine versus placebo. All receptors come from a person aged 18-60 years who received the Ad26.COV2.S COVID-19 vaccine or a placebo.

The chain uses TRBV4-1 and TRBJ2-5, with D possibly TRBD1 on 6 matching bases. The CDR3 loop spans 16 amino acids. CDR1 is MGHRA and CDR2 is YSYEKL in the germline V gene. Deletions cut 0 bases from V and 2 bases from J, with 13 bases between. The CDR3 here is CASSQDHSTGQETQYF. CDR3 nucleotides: TGCGCCAGCAGCCAAGATCACTCGACAGGACAAGAGACCCAGTACTTC.

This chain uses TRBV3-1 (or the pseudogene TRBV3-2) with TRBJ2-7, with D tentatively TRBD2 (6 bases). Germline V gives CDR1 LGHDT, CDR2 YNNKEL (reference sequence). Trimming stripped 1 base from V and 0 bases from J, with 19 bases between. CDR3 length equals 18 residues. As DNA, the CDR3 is TGTGCCAGCAGCCAAGGGCCCCCACTAGCACAGAGCTCCTACGAGCAGTACTTC. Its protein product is CASSQGPPLAQSSYEQYF.

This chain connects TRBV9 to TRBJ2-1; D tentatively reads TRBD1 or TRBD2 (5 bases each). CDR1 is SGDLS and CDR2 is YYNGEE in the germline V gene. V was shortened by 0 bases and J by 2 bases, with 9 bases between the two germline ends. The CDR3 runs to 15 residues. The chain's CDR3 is CASSVGMGAYNEQFF. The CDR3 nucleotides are TGTGCCAGCAGCGTAGGGATGGGGGCCTACAATGAGCAGTTCTTC.

The CDR3 here is CATSEGQPVTDTQYF. The CDR3, as DNA: TGTGCCACCAGTGAAGGACAGCCAGTCACGGATACGCAGTATTTT. V gene TRBV24-1 combines with J gene TRBJ2-3; TRBD1 is a possible D gene (6 bases). V lost 4 bases to trimming and J lost 6 bases, with 16 bases between them. CDR3 length: 15 residues. Germline values: CDR1 KGHDR, CDR2 SFDVKD.

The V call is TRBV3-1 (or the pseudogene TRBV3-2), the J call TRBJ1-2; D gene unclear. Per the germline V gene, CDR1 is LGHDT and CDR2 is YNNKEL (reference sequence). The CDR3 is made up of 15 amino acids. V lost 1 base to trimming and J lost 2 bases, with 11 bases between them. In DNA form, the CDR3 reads TGTGCCAGCAGCCAAGGCAGCTTTTTAAACTATGGCTACACCTTC. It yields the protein CASSQGSFLNYGYTF.

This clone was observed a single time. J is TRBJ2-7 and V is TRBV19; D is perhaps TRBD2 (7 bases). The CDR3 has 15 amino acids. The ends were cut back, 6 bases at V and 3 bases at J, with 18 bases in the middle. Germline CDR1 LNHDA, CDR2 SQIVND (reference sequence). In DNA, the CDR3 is TGTGCCAGTAGCCCTCAGGGGAGGGAGGGCTACGAGCAGTACTTC. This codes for CASSPQGREGYEQYF.

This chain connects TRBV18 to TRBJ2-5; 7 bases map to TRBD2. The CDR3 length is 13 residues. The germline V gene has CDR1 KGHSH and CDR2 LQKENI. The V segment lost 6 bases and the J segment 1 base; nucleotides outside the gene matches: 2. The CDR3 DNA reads TGTGCCAGCTCCCCTAGCGGCCAAGAGACCCAGTACTTC. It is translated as CASSPSGQETQYF. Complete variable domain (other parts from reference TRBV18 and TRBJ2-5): NAGVMQNPRHLVRRRGQEARLRCSPMKGHSHVYWYRQLPEEGLKFMVYLQKENIIDESGMPKERFSAEFPKEGPSILRIQQVVRGDSAAYFCASSPSGQETQYFGPGTRLLVL.

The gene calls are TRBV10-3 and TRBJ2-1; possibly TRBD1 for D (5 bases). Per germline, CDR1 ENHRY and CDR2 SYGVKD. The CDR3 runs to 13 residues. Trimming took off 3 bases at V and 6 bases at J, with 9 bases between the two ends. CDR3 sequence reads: CAISDFRVNEQFF. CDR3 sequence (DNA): TGTGCCATCAGTGATTTCAGGGTCAATGAGCAGTTCTTC.

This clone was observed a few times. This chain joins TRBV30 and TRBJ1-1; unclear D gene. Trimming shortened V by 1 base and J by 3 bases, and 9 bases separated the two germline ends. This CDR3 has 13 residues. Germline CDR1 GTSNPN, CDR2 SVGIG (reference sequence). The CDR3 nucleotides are TGTGCCTGGAGTGAGGGTAGTTACACTGAAGCTTTCTTT. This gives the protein CAWSEGSYTEAFF.

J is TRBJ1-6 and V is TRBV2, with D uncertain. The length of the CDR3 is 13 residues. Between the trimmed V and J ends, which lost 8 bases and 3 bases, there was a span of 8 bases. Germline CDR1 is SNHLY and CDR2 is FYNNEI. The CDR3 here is CASSVSYNSPLHF. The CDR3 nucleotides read TGTGCCAGCTCAGTTAGCTATAATTCACCCCTCCACTTT.

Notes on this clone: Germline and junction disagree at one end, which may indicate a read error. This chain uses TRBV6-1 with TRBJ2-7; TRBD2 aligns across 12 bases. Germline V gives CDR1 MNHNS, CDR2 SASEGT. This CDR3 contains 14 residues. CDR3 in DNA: TGTGCCAGCAGTCAAGCCGGTCTAGCGGGAGGGCCCGTCTTC. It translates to CASSQAGLAGGPVF.

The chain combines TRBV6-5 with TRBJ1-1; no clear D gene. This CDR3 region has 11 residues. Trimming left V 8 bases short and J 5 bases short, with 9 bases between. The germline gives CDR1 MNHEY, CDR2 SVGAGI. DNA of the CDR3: TGTGCCAGCGCGATAAGGACTGAAGCTTTCTTT. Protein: CASAIRTEAFF.

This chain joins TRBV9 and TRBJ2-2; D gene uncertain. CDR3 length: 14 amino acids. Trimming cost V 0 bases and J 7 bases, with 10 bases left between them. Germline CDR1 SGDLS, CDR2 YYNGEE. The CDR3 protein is CASSVVPEIGELFF. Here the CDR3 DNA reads TGTGCCAGCAGCGTAGTCCCGGAGATCGGGGAGCTGTTTTTT.